Each of the 25 T cell receptor beta chains below was sequenced from the same sample in a study of early T cells in non-severe SARS-CoV-2 infection. TCRdb fed the 5' RACE reads into MiXCR, producing one record per CDR3 protein. The table lists tens of thousands of distinct CDR3 sequences, about 4.6% of them singletons. Sample: whole blood, taken at baseline. The receptor source for this set is an adult who was a healthcare worker with PCR-confirmed SARS-CoV-2 infection or an uninfected control (not recorded which).

This clonotype was found many times. The chain links TRBV30 to TRBJ1-1, with TRBD1 matching over 7 bases. The CDR3 contains 13 residues. The J segment lost 1 base and the V segment lost 2 bases, leaving 1 base of the junction unmatched. Germline V gene lookup returns CDR1 GTSNPN and CDR2 SVGIG (reference sequence). CDR3 protein: CAWSNRGNTEAFF. CDR3 sequence (DNA): TGTGCCTGGAGTAACAGGGGGAACACTGAAGCTTTCTTT.

In its sample, this clonotype was seen many times. V gene TRBV7-8 combines with J gene TRBJ2-3; 10 nucleotides match TRBD2. The CDR3 is 16 residues long. Germline trimming cut 4 bases from V and 5 bases from J; bases unmatched to any gene: 9. Germline CDR1 is SGHVS and CDR2 is FQNEAQ. The CDR3 loop reads CASSSARLAGVDTQYF. The DNA of the CDR3 is TGTGCCAGCAGCTCAGCTCGGCTAGCGGGAGTAGATACGCAGTATTTT.

The CDR3 coding sequence is TGCAGTGCTAGCCGGGACAGAAGCACAGATACGCAGTATTTT. Its protein is CSASRDRSTDTQYF. The chain links TRBV20-1 to TRBJ2-3; 7 nucleotides match TRBD1. This CDR3 is built from 14 residues. CDR1 and CDR2 (germline): DFQATT, SNEGSKA (reference sequence). After removal of 3 bases from V and 0 bases from J, the junction contained 3 bases not matched to a gene.

V and J are TRBV18 and TRBJ2-5; D unresolved. Trimming left V 3 bases short and J 2 bases short, with 10 bases between. CDR1 and CDR2 from the germline V gene are KGHSH and LQKENI. CDR3 length equals 14 residues. This CDR3 reads CASSPGNRQETQYF. Here the CDR3 DNA reads TGTGCCAGCTCACCGGGGAACCGGCAAGAGACCCAGTACTTC.

This clonotype has a count of ten or more. The CDR3 spells CATSGTSSYEQYF. CDR3 sequence (DNA): TGTGCCACCAGCGGAACCAGCTCCTACGAGCAGTACTTC. The J gene is TRBJ2-7, the V gene TRBV24-1; no firm D call. This CDR3 has 13 amino acids. V was clipped by 7 bases and J by 0 bases, with 9 bases between them. Germline CDR1 and CDR2: KGHDR and SFDVKD.

This clonotype was seen at least ten times. The CDR3 reads CASSLTTETQYF. The CDR3 DNA follows: TGTGCCAGCAGCTTAACGACGGAGACCCAGTACTTC. The rearrangement links TRBV7-2 to TRBJ2-5; no reliable D call. V was pared by 2 bases and J by 5 bases, with 6 bases between. This CDR3 comprises 12 residues. Germline CDR1 is SGHTA and CDR2 is FQGNSA.

There are many counts of this clonotype. The CDR3 nucleotides read TGTGCCAGCAGCCCGAATAGTCGCGGAGGGGCCTCCTACGAGCAGTACTTC. Encoded protein: CASSPNSRGGASYEQYF. This chain uses TRBV6-2 or TRBV6-3 with TRBJ2-7; D is possibly TRBD2 (6 bases). Germline loops: CDR1 MNHEY, CDR2 SVGEGT. This CDR3 has 17 residues. The V and J ends lost 6 bases and 0 bases respectively, with 21 bases between them.

The table lists this clonotype with many counts. The gene calls are TRBV12-3 or TRBV12-4 and TRBJ2-7; 11 positions match TRBD1. The junction had 6 bases not matched to a gene; V was cut back by 5 bases and J by 6 bases. The CDR3 contains 14 residues. CDR3 nucleotides: TGTGCCAGCAGTAAGGGACAGGGGGACAGCGAGCAGTACTTC. Translation: CASSKGQGDSEQYF.

This clonotype has ten or more counts. The chain combines TRBV10-3 with TRBJ1-5; D ambiguous. V was clipped by 0 bases and J by 5 bases, with 2 bases between them. Germline loops: CDR1 ENHRY, CDR2 SYGVKD. The CDR3 loop spans 12 amino acids. The CDR3 spells CAISESDQPQHF. DNA of the CDR3: TGTGCCATCAGTGAGTCGGATCAGCCCCAGCATTTT.

Ten or more counts support this clonotype. This chain connects TRBV2 to TRBJ1-6, with unresolved D. The V end was cut by 2 bases, the J end by 5 bases, with 1 base between. Per the germline V gene, CDR1 is SNHLY and CDR2 is FYNNEI. This CDR3 spans 12 amino acids. The CDR3 DNA reads TGTGCCAGCAGTGAAAATAATTCACCCCTCCACTTT. It yields the protein CASSENNSPLHF.

The gene calls are TRBV9 and TRBJ2-3; unclear D gene. Germline lookup yields CDR1 SGDLS and CDR2 YYNGEE. V dropped 0 bases and J dropped 2 bases, with 7 bases sitting between them. The CDR3 loop spans 14 amino acids. CDR3 bases: TGTGCCAGCAGCGTAGAAGGGTTCACAGATACGCAGTATTTT. It translates to CASSVEGFTDTQYF.

This clonotype was observed many times. V is TRBV3-1 and J is TRBJ1-2; no reliable D call. This CDR3 is 14 amino acids long. V was trimmed by 8 bases and J by 7 bases, leaving 20 bases between them. CDR1 is LGHDT and CDR2 is YNNKEL in the germline V gene (reference sequence). CDR3 bases: TGTGCCAGCGCTATCAGTTCGGGCGGAGTTGGCTACACCTTC. It encodes CASAISSGGVGYTF.

The sample holds many counts of this clonotype. This sequence joins TRBV9 and TRBJ2-1; 16 nucleotides agree with TRBD2. The CDR3 has 18 residues. With V trimmed by 4 bases and J by 4 bases, 8 bases remained unmatched. CDR1 and CDR2 from the germline V gene are SGDLS and YYNGEE. The CDR3 sequence is CASSRGTSGRAMYNEQFF. DNA of the CDR3: TGTGCCAGCAGCCGGGGGACTAGCGGGAGGGCGATGTACAATGAGCAGTTCTTC.

This clonotype was observed at least ten times. The V call is TRBV7-6, the J call TRBJ2-7; the match to TRBD1 covers 7 bases. The CDR3 is 14 residues long. J was trimmed by 10 bases and V by 4 bases; bases with no gene match: 13. Germline V CDR1 and CDR2: SGHVS, FNYEAQ. CDR3 sequence (DNA): TGTGCCAGCAGCTACCGGGACAGAGGGATTCGTCAGTACTTC. It translates to CASSYRDRGIRQYF.

This clonotype was recorded many times. The chain joins TRBV20-1 to TRBJ2-4; the D gene is possibly TRBD2 (5 bases). The CDR3 extends over 13 amino acids. The germline V and J ends were trimmed by 4 bases and 1 base, with 8 bases remaining between them. Germline CDR1 and CDR2: DFQATT and SNEGSKA (reference sequence). The chain's CDR3 is CSAISDAKNIQYF. The CDR3 DNA is TGCAGTGCTATTAGCGACGCCAAAAACATTCAGTACTTC.

In its sample, this clonotype was seen many times. The chain recombines TRBV9 with TRBJ2-7, with 7 positions matching TRBD1. V dropped 0 bases and J dropped 4; count of bases not matched to a gene: 10. The CDR3 has 16 amino acids. Germline loops: CDR1 SGDLS, CDR2 YYNGEE. The CDR3 loop reads CASSVVRQGPLYEQYF. In nucleotides, the CDR3 is TGTGCCAGCAGCGTAGTCAGACAGGGCCCTCTGTACGAGCAGTACTTC.

This clonotype was picked up many times. The chain links TRBV19 to TRBJ1-1; the match to TRBD1 covers 8 bases. From germline, CDR1 is LNHDA and CDR2 SQIVND (reference sequence). J gave up 3 bases and V 3 bases, and 6 bases lay outside the gene matches. The CDR3 spans 15 residues. CDR3 bases: TGTGCCAGTAGTATCCCCGGACAGGGAGACACTGAAGCTTTCTTT. It encodes CASSIPGQGDTEAFF.

A word on this clonotype: Being one base from a much bigger clone, this may be a read error. The rearrangement links TRBV18 to TRBJ2-2, with D possibly TRBD2 on 6 matching bases. The ends were cut back, 6 bases at V and 7 bases at J, with 18 bases in the middle. CDR1 and CDR2 from the germline V gene are KGHSH and LQKENI. There are 15 residues in the CDR3. The CDR3 coding sequence is TGTGCCAGCTCTCAATCGGGACTGGGCGTCGGGGAGCTGTTTTTT. Encoded protein: CASSQSGLGVGELFF.

This clonotype was seen ten or more times. The gene calls are TRBV18 and TRBJ2-7; 9 positions match TRBD1. Unmatched junction bases numbered 10, after V lost 5 bases and J lost 2 bases. This CDR3 is 16 amino acids long. Per germline, CDR1 KGHSH and CDR2 LQKENI. CDR3: CASSAIPGQGTYEQYF. The DNA of the CDR3 is TGTGCCAGCTCAGCAATTCCGGGACAGGGTACCTACGAGCAGTACTTC. Full variable domain (missing parts from reference TRBV18 and TRBJ2-7): NAGVMQNPRHLVRRRGQEARLRCSPMKGHSHVYWYRQLPEEGLKFMVYLQKENIIDESGMPKERFSAEFPKEGPSILRIQQVVRGDSAAYFCASSAIPGQGTYEQYFGPGTRLTVT.

In its sample, this clonotype was seen many times. The chain is built from TRBV11-2 and TRBJ1-1; no firm D call. The germline V and J ends were trimmed by 5 bases and 4 bases, with 11 bases remaining between them. This CDR3 has 13 residues. Germline loops: CDR1 SGHAT, CDR2 FQNNGV. For the CDR3, the DNA is TGTGCCAGCAGCACGGCCCGGGGCACTGAAGCTTTCTTT. As protein: CASSTARGTEAFF.

The V and J genes are TRBV14 and TRBJ2-7; D is unclear. The CDR3 is 14 residues long. Germline CDR1 is SGHDN and CDR2 is FVKESK. V gave up 6 bases and J gave up 3 bases, with 15 bases separating them. CDR3 loop: CASRQWTVFYEQYF. Written as DNA, the CDR3 is TGTGCCAGCAGACAATGGACGGTTTTCTACGAGCAGTACTTC.

The sample holds many counts of this clonotype. This rearrangement joins TRBV12-3 or TRBV12-4 to TRBJ2-5; 12 bases align to TRBD1. V shed 5 bases, J shed 2 bases, and the junction held 12 bases outside the gene matches. The CDR3 consists of 18 residues. The CDR3 is CASSRGTGGVFPQETQYF. The CDR3 DNA is TGTGCCAGCAGTCGCGGGACAGGGGGCGTTTTTCCACAAGAGACCCAGTACTTC.

This clonotype is medium-sized (0.01 to 0.1%) by share. The rearrangement uses TRBV3-1 and TRBJ2-5; the D gene is possibly TRBD1 (5 bases). Germline V gene sequence: CDR1 LGHDT, CDR2 YNNKEL (reference sequence). The V end lost 5 bases, the J end lost 3 bases, and 16 bases lay between the germline ends. CDR3 length: 15 amino acids. This CDR3 reads CASSGSRVSKETQYF. Here the CDR3 DNA reads TGTGCCAGCAGCGGAAGCAGGGTCTCGAAAGAGACCCAGTACTTC.

This clonotype has at least ten counts. The rearrangement joins TRBV10-1 to TRBJ2-1, with TRBD2 matching over 11 bases. With V trimmed by 4 bases and J by 7 bases, 6 bases remained unmatched. The length of the CDR3 is 15 residues. Per germline, CDR1 WNHNN and CDR2 SYGVQD (reference sequence). The chain's CDR3 is CASSAGTSGRNEQFF. DNA of the CDR3: TGCGCCAGCAGTGCCGGGACTAGCGGACGGAATGAGCAGTTCTTC.

This clonotype showed up just once. The chain links TRBV6-5 to TRBJ2-1, with D tentatively TRBD2 (5 bases). CDR3 length: 16 amino acids. V dropped 2 bases and J dropped 0 bases, with 11 bases sitting between them. CDR1 is MNHEY, CDR2 SVGAGI, per germline. The CDR3 region has the DNA TGTGCCAGCAGTTACGGGAGCACAAGCTCCTACAATGAGCAGTTCTTC. Translation gives CASSYGSTSSYNEQFF.